Described below is a single T cell receptor (beta chain) sequence and its context. This sample was taken from a study of cytomegalovirus exposure and HLA in healthy donors. Background on the study: A later analysis reported the 95 to 150 validation repertoires used the same platform as the approximately 650 first-cohort repertoires.

Trimming stripped 9 bases from V and 8 bases from J, with 16 bases between. CDR3 length: 12 residues. Libraries were prepared by immunoSEQ multiplex PCR; TCRdb keeps only in-frame clonotypes and omits some of them. The sample lists a few hundred thousand clones, under 95% occurring once. Sequenced material: PBMCs. The chain combines TRBV6-7 with TRBJ1-2, with TRBD1 as a possible D gene (6 bases). TRBV6-7 is recorded as an ORF, its role being uncertain. The source is a woman in her late teens or twenties in good health and CMV-seronegative. CDR3 in amino acids: CARIHRVEGYTF. For the CDR3, the DNA is TGTGCCAGAATCCACAGGGTTGAAGGCTACACCTTC.